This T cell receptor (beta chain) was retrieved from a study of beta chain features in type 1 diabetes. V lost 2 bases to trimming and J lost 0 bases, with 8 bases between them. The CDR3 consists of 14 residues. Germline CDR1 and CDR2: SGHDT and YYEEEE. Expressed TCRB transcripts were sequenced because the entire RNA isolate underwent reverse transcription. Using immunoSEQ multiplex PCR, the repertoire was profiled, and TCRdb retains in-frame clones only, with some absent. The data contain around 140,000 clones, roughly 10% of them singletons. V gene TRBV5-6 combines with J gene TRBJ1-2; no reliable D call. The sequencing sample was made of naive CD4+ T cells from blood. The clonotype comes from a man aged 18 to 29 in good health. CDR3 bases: TGTGCCAGCAGCTTTGGAGGTCCTAACTATGGCTACACCTTC. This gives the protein CASSFGGPNYGYTF.